The clone carrying this T cell receptor (beta chain) has ten or more counts. The V gene lost 6 bases and the J gene lost 5 bases, with 14 bases spanning the gap. The CDR3 loop spans 14 amino acids. These data come from a study of T cells in Graves' hyperthyroidism and ophthalmopathy. Study in general: Peripheral blood was obtained at initial diagnosis, preceding any treatment.

TCR beta CDR3 region amplification was performed from RNA transcripts. TCR CDR3 underwent first-round RT-PCR with the HTBI primer set. Each CDR3 protein gets one entry after TCRdb re-called the multiplex PCR reads with MiXCR. This table holds 380,000 or so distinct CDR3 sequences, 14% found once. This chain uses TRBV12-3 or TRBV12-4 with TRBJ1-5, with D possibly TRBD1 on 5 matching bases. Input material: blood. This TCR was recovered from a woman in her 30s with Graves' hyperthyroidism. The CDR3: CASSLEGYDQPQHF. The CDR3 region has the DNA TGTGCCAGCAGCCTGGAGGGGTACGATCAGCCCCAGCATTTT.